The subject of this entry is one T cell receptor (beta chain). What it recognizes is unknown. Assay used: immunoSEQ multiplex PCR; TCRdb lists only in-frame clones, some missing. The sample yields more than 95,000 clones, 91% seen once. V gave up 4 bases and J gave up 4 bases, with 15 bases separating them. CDR1 and CDR2 (germline): SGHKS, YYEKEE (reference sequence). The CDR3 covers 15 residues. This record comes from a study of OX40 agonist ivuxolimab in advanced cancers. The study's findings and limits: There were, on average, more expanded clones in CD8+ T cells than in CD4+. What antigens the expanded peripheral T cells recognized was never established.

Source: CD4+ or CD8+ T cells sorted from blood, taken in a trial of the OX40 agonist ivuxolimab. The chain uses TRBV5-5 and TRBJ1-3; D is perhaps TRBD1 (5 bases). The receptor comes from an adult with an advanced solid tumor such as melanoma, head and neck, liver or kidney cancer. The CDR3 bases are TGTGCCAGCAGCCTATCTACAGGATACGGAAACACCATATATTTT. This encodes CASSLSTGYGNTIYF. Drawing the rest from reference TRBV5-5 and TRBJ1-3, the complete variable domain is DAGVTQSPTHLIKTRGQQVTLRCSPISGHKSVSWYQQVLGQGPQFIFQYYEKEERGRGNFPDRFSARQFPNYSSELNVNALLLGDSALYLCASSLSTGYGNTIYFGEGSWLTVV.